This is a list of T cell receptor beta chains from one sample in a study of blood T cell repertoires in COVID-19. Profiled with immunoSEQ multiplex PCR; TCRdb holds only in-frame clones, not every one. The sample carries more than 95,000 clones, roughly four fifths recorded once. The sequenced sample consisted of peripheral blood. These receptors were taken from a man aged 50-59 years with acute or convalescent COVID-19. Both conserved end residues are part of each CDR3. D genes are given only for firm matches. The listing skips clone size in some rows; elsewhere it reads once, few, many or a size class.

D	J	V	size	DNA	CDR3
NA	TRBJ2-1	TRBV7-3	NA	TGTGCCAGCAGCGCGGGACGAGGCAATGAGCAGTTCTTC	CASSAGRGNEQFF
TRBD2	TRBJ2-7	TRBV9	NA	TGTGCCAGCAGCGCCGTGGCGGCGGGAGGTTCCGAGCAGTACTTC	CASSAVAAGGSEQYF
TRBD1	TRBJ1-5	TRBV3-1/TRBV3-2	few	TGTGCCAGCAGCCAAGGACAGGGGGCGGCTCAGCCCCAGCATTTT	CASSQGQGAAQPQHF
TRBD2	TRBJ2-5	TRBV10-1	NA	TGCGCCAGCAGTGAGTCGGGCGGGAGGGCCCTGGAGACCCAGTACTTC	CASSESGGRALETQYF
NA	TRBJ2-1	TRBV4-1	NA	TGCGCCAGCAGCCAATCGATGCGTCAGTTCTTC	CASSQSMRQFF
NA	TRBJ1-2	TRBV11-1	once	TGTGCCAGCAGCCAGGAGGGTTATGGCTACACCTTC	CASSQEGYGYTF
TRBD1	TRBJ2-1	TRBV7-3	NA	TGTGCCAGCAGCTTAACCTCGACAGGGATCGTCCCCTACAATGAGCAGTTCTTC	CASSLTSTGIVPYNEQFF
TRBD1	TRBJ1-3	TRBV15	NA	TGTGCCACCAGCAGAACAGGGGGCGGTGGAAACACCATATATTTT	CATSRTGGGGNTIYF
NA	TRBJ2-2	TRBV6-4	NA	TGTGCCAGCAGCTCCGGGAACACCGGGGAGCTGTTTTTT	CASSSGNTGELFF
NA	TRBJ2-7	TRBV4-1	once	TGCGCCAGCAGCCAAGATTGGTCTAGCGACGAGCAGTACTTC	CASSQDWSSDEQYF
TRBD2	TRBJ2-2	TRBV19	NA	TGTGCCAGTAGTATGGGACTAGCGGGGGGGTTTAACACCGGGGAGCTGTTTTTT	CASSMGLAGGFNTGELFF
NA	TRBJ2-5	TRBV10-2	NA	TGCGCCAGCAGTGAGTCGACTGGAGTTCGGGAGACCCAGTACTTC	CASSESTGVRETQYF
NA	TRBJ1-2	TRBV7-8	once	TGTGCCAGCAGCTTAGTCGAAGGGAGGGGTGGCTACACCTTC	CASSLVEGRGGYTF
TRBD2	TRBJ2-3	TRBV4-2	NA	TGTGCCAGCAGCCAAGTACTCCCGGGACTAGCGGGGGCTAGCACAGATACGCAGTATTTT	CASSQVLPGLAGASTDTQYF
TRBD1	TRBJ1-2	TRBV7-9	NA	TGTGCCAGCAGTATTACTCCGGGACAGGATTTGGGCTACACCTTC	CASSITPGQDLGYTF
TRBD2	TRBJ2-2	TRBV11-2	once	TGTGCCAGCAGGAGCTGGGGCGGGAGATCCGGGGAGCTGTTTTTT	CASRSWGGRSGELFF
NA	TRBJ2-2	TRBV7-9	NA	TGTGCCAGCAGCTTGGGACGGGAGCACGGGGAGCTGTTTTTT	CASSLGREHGELFF
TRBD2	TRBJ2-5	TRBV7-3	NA	TGTGCCAGCAGGCAAGCGGGAGGTGGGACCCAGTACTTC	CASRQAGGGTQYF
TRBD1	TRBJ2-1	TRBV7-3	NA	TGTGCCAGCAGCTTAACGTCCCGGACAGGGTACTACAATGAGCAGTTCTTC	CASSLTSRTGYYNEQFF
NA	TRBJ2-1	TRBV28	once	TGTGCCAGCAGTTTAAGGGGTTACAATGAGCAGTTCTTC	CASSLRGYNEQFF
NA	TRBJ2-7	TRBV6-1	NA	TGTGCCAGCAGTGACGGGTCCCGAAGGGGGGAGCAGTACTTC	CASSDGSRRGEQYF
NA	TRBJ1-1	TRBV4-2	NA	TGTGCCAGCAGCCAAGAGAGACAGTGGGAAGCTTTCTTT	CASSQERQWEAFF
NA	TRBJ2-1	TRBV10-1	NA	TGCGCCAGCAGTGAGTCTGGCAGCTACAATGAGCAGTTCTTC	CASSESGSYNEQFF
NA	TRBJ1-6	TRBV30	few	TGTGCCGGTGACAGAAGCTCCTATAATTCACCCCTCCACTTT	CAGDRSSYNSPLHF
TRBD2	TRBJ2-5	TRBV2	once	TGTGCCAGCAGTGGGGCTAGCGGGGGACAAGAGACCCAGTACTTC	CASSGASGGQETQYF
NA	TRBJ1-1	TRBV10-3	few	TGTGCCACCTCACCCGAAGACGTTTCGGTTTCTAGTGAAGCTTTCTTT	CATSPEDVSVSSEAFF
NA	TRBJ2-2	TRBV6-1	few	TGTGCCAGCAGGGAAACAGAACTCACCGGGGAGCTGTTTTTT	CASRETELTGELFF
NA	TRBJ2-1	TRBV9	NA	TGTGCCAGCAGCGTAGCCCCCCGCGAGTACAATGAGCAGTTCTTC	CASSVAPREYNEQFF
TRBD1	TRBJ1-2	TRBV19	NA	TGTGCCAGTAGCGACGGACAGGGGTTTTATGGCTACACCTTC	CASSDGQGFYGYTF
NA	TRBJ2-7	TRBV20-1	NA	TGCAGTGCTAGGGACAGCTACGAGCAGTACTTC	CSARDSYEQYF
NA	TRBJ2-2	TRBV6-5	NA	TGTGCCAGCAGTTACTCGAGGCAGAAGAACACCGGGGAGCTGTTTTTT	CASSYSRQKNTGELFF
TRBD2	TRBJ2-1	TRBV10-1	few	TGCGCCAGCAGTGAGTCGAACCGCGGGAGGGGATACAATGAGCAGTTCTTC	CASSESNRGRGYNEQFF
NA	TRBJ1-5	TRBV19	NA	TGTGCCAGTAGTGTCCGGGATCAGCCCCAGCATTTT	CASSVRDQPQHF
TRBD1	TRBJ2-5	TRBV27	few	TGTGCCAGCAGTTTAACTCGGGACAGGGGAACCCAGTACTTC	CASSLTRDRGTQYF
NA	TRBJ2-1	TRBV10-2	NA	TGCGCCAGCAGTGAGCAGGGCGGGAATAATGAGCAGTTCTTC	CASSEQGGNNEQFF
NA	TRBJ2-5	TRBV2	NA	TGTGCCAGCAGCCAGGGGGAGACCCAGTACTTC	CASSQGETQYF
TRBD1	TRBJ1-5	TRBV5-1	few	TGCGCCAGCAGCTTGGCGGCAGGGGGACAGCCCCAGCATTTT	CASSLAAGGQPQHF
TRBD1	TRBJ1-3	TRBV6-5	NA	TGTGCCAGCGGGTCGGGACAGCTCACTGGAAACACCATATATTTT	CASGSGQLTGNTIYF
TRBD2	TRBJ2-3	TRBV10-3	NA	TGTGCCATCAGTGAACATAGCGGGGCCTCAGATACGCAGTATTTT	CAISEHSGASDTQYF
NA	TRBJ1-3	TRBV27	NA	TGTGCCAGCAGTTTTCAGGCGCCGTTCTCTGGAAACACCATATATTTT	CASSFQAPFSGNTIYF
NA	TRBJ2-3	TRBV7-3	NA	TGTGCCAGCAGCTTAACTTTCCAGAGCACAGATACGCAGTATTTT	CASSLTFQSTDTQYF
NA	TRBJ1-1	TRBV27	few	TGTGCCAGCAGTTTTTCGGCAGGGACTGAAGCTTTCTTT	CASSFSAGTEAFF
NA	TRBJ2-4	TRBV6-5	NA	TGTGCCAGTGATTCGACAGGCAAAAACATTCAGTACTTC	CASDSTGKNIQYF
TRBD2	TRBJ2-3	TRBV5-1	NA	TGCGCCAGCAGCTTCGATGGACTAGACGCAGATACGCAGTATTTT	CASSFDGLDADTQYF
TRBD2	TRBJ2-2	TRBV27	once	TGTGCCAGCAGCCGGACTAGCGTTAACACCGGGGAGCTGTTTTTT	CASSRTSVNTGELFF
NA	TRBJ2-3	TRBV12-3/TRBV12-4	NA	TGTGCCAGCAGTTGGGTGACAACAGATACGCAGTATTTT	CASSWVTTDTQYF